A single sample gave rise to the 8 T cell receptor beta chains below, sequenced in a study of T cells after posttransplantation cyclophosphamide (dated by TCRdb to about 2016). The control cohort was about a dozen patients given myeloablative marrow transplants with methotrexate plus a calcineurin inhibitor, sampled 1 year after transplant. The method behind the library was the immunoSEQ multiplex PCR assay. What TCRdb holds here is the immuneACCESS table cut down to in-frame rearrangements. Part of the clones is not present; checked against another copy, under half of the missing clones reflect an unresolved V gene, and the others are unexplained. This sample lists 20,000 to 25,000 clones; 75% to 90% were detected once. 1.5% to 2% of the sample comes from the top ten. The sample was PBMCs, taken around 380 days after allogeneic stem cell transplant with calcineurin inhibitor and methotrexate. The receptors originated from a female patient in her 30s who received an allogeneic stem cell transplant from an unrelated donor, was CMV-positive, and had acute and chronic GVHD. Some T cells present after a transplant may be cells of the graft donor.

This sequence joins TRBV12-5 and TRBJ1-5, with 9 bases identical to TRBD1. The ends lost 1 base at V and 0 bases at J; junction bases unmatched: 22. The CDR3 is made up of 23 amino acids. CDR1 and CDR2 (germline): LGHNT, FRNRAP. This chain's CDR3 is CASGLGVKLGGQGGFNSNQPQHF. The CDR3 DNA reads as TGTGCTAGTGGTTTGGGCGTTAAATTAGGGGGACAGGGAGGGTTCAATAGCAATCAGCCCCAGCATTTT.

The rearrangement links TRBV2 to TRBJ2-7; weak D call: TRBD2 (7 bases). Trimming removed 3 bases at V and 9 bases at J, with 15 bases between. From germline, CDR1 is SNHLY and CDR2 FYNNEI. The CDR3 is 13 residues long. The CDR3 DNA is TGTGCCAGCAGTGAGGGAGGGGGGATTGGGCAGTACTTC. This codes for CASSEGGGIGQYF.

J is TRBJ2-3 and V is TRBV30, with unresolved D. The CDR3 loop spans 12 amino acids. V dropped 2 bases and J dropped 3 bases, with 6 bases sitting between them. Germline V lookup: CDR1 GTSNPN, CDR2 SVGIG (reference sequence). CDR3 loop: CAWSPQTDTQYF. The CDR3 DNA reads TGTGCCTGGAGTCCCCAGACAGATACGCAGTATTTT. The full variable domain, with the rest looked up from reference TRBV30 and TRBJ2-3, is SQTIHQWPATLVQPVGSPLSLECTVEGTSNPNLYWYRQAAGRGLQLLFYSVGIGQISSEVPQNLSASRPQDRQFILSSKKLLLSDSGFYLCAWSPQTDTQYFGPGTRLTVL.

The chain joins TRBV4-1 to TRBJ2-5; TRBD2 agrees at 11 bases. The end of the DNA aligns better with TRBJ2-7, so the J call may be wrong. The CDR3 runs 15 residues. Germline CDR1 reads MGHRA; CDR2 reads YSYEKL. The CDR3 coding sequence is TGCGCCAGCAGCCAAGCCGGGACTAGCGGTTACGAGCAGTACTTC. Translation gives CASSQAGTSGYEQYF.

The chain employs TRBV27 and TRBJ2-1; TRBD2 might be the D (6 bases). The germline V gene has CDR1 MNHEY and CDR2 SMNVEV (reference sequence). The CDR3 spans 13 residues. Trimming cost V 4 bases and J 10 bases, with 14 bases left between them. This chain's CDR3 is CASSSGLTHEQFF. The CDR3, as DNA: TGTGCCAGCAGTTCCGGACTAACTCACGAGCAGTTCTTC.

This chain uses TRBV7-2 with TRBJ1-4, with D unresolved. CDR3 length: 15 residues. V dropped 1 base and J dropped 7 bases, with 13 bases sitting between them. Per germline, CDR1 SGHTA and CDR2 FQGNSA. CDR3 loop: CASSLGSSNGEKLFF. The CDR3 coding sequence is TGTGCCAGCAGCTTAGGGTCCTCCAACGGTGAAAAACTGTTTTTT.

The count of this clone is one. This chain joins TRBV6-6 and TRBJ1-2, with 8 bases fitting TRBD1. Trimming took 7 bases from V and 7 from J; bases not matched to a gene: 8. CDR1 is MNHNY and CDR2 is SVGAGI in the germline V gene (reference sequence). The CDR3 extends over 13 amino acids. The CDR3 DNA is TGTGCCAGCATTGACAGGGGCATTTCTGGCTACACCTTC. Its protein is CASIDRGISGYTF.

The genes are TRBV7-9 and TRBJ2-2, with TRBD1 matching 9 bases. CDR3 size: 16 residues. J was trimmed by 5 bases and V by 6 bases; bases with no gene match: 10. Germline CDR1 SEHNR, CDR2 FQNEAQ (reference sequence). The DNA for the CDR3 is TGTGCCAGCAGTAGGACCGGGACAGGGACGACCGGGGAGCTGTTTTTT. This gives the protein CASSRTGTGTTGELFF.